One T cell receptor (beta chain) is described in this entry. The antigen is undetermined. Each CDR3 protein gets one entry after TCRdb re-called the 5' RACE reads with MiXCR. The table has roughly 610,000 distinct CDR3 sequences, around 16% seen once. These data come from a study of T-cell memory formation after mild COVID-19. For the study at large: In these data, TCR clusters were largely donor specific.

Trimming left V 3 bases short and J 5 bases short, with 7 bases between. Looked up from germline, CDR1 is MDHEN and CDR2 is SYDVKM. The CDR3 runs 13 residues. Notes on the study in general: Prior to infection, memory already included some responding clones, suggesting cross-reactive memory joined. For second-wave clones that peaked at day 37, SARS-CoV-2 specificity went unverified.

The sequenced material came from PBMCs or a T cell subset sorted from them (not recorded which). This chain joins TRBV28 and TRBJ2-2; D not resolved. The sequence came from an adult woman who had mild COVID-19 (a few samples of this study predate the infection). Cell type and time point are not known. CDR3 bases: TGTGCCAGCAGTTTCGTTACTACCGGGGAGCTGTTTTTT. This gives the protein CASSFVTTGELFF. The full variable domain, completed using reference TRBV28 and TRBJ2-2, is DVKVTQSSRYLVKRTGEKVFLECVQDMDHENMFWYRQDPGLGLRLIYFSYDVKMKEKGDIPEGYSVSREKKERFSLILESASTNQTSMYLCASSFVTTGELFFGEGSRLTVL.